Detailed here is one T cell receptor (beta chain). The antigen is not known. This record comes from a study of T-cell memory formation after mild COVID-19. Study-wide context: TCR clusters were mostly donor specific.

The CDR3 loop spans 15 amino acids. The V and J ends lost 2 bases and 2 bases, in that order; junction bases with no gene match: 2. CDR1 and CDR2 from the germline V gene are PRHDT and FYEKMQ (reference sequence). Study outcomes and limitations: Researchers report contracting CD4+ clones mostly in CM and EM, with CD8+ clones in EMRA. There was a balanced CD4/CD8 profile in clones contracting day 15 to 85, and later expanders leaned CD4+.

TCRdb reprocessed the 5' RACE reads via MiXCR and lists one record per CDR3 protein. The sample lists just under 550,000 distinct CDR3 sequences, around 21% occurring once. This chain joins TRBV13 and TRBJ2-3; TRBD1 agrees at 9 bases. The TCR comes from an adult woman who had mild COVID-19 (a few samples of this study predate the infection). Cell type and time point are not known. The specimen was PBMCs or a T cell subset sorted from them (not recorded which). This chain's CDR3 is CASSLRTGVTDTQYF. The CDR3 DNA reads TGTGCCAGCAGCTTAAGGACAGGGGTCACAGATACGCAGTATTTT. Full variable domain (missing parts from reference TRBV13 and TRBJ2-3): AAGVIQSPRHLIKEKRETATLKCYPIPRHDTVYWYQQGPGQDPQFLISFYEKMQSDKGSIPDRFSAQQFSDYHSELNMSSLELGDSALYFCASSLRTGVTDTQYFGPGTRLTVL.